This TCR beta chain came from a study of OX40 agonist ivuxolimab in advanced cancers. Study-level background: Three patients responded partially, comprising one with hepatocellular carcinoma and two with cutaneous melanoma.

Repertoires were generated with immunoSEQ multiplex PCR, while TCRdb's copy carries only in-frame clones and drops some. The profile covers about 53,000 clones, with approximately 84% appearing a single time and about 4.6% taken by the ten largest. Details on this clone: No antigen is known for it.

After removal of 4 bases from V and 0 bases from J, the junction contained 12 bases not matched to a gene. The CDR3 loop spans 18 amino acids. The study's findings and limits: Low levels of normalized T-cell clonal expansion also appeared in some nonresponders. The study found among the lowest clonal expansion in partial responders at 0.1-3.0 mg/kg.

Baseline was the first blood sampling point, followed by cycle 4 day 1 and cycle 7 day 1. This sequence joins TRBV23-1 and TRBJ1-5; TRBD1 matches at 7 bases. TRBV23-1 is sorted into the ORF group, with uncertain function. Sequenced here: CD4+ or CD8+ T cells sorted from blood, sampled in a trial of the OX40 agonist ivuxolimab. The clonotype was recovered from an adult with an advanced solid tumor such as melanoma, head and neck, liver or kidney cancer. The CDR3 loop is CASSRRGTDRYSNQPQHF. The CDR3 DNA reads TGCGCCAGCAGTCGTCGAGGGACAGACAGATATAGCAATCAGCCCCAGCATTTT.